This TCR beta chain was sequenced for a study of Ad26.COV2.S vaccination and SARS-CoV-2 variants. Study-level results: Substantial response breadth was reportedly seen for spike-specific CD8+ and CD4+ T cells after vaccination.

Germline values: CDR1 MNHEY, CDR2 SVGAGI. V shed 5 bases and J 2 bases; nucleotides not matched to a gene: 4. The CDR3 is made up of 14 amino acids. This sample's treatment: roughly 19 received Ad26.COV2.S at low or high dose, single or two shots; about 5 received placebo; per-sample allocation not given. Day 63 after the first injection of vaccine or placebo was the sampling time. Only in-frame clones appear in the TCRdb table, and some are missing; sequencing was by immunoSEQ multiplex PCR. The profile shows 410,000 or so clones, 80% to 95% of them singletons. Note on this clone: What it binds is unknown.

V gene TRBV6-5 combines with J gene TRBJ2-7, with 9 bases that match TRBD1. This receptor was taken from a person aged 18-60 years who received the Ad26.COV2.S COVID-19 vaccine or a placebo. This sample comprised peripheral blood, obtained in a trial of Ad26.COV2.S vaccine versus placebo. The CDR3 nucleotides read TGTGCCAGCAGTCCTGGACAGGGGACCTACGAGCAGTACTTC. It specifies CASSPGQGTYEQYF.